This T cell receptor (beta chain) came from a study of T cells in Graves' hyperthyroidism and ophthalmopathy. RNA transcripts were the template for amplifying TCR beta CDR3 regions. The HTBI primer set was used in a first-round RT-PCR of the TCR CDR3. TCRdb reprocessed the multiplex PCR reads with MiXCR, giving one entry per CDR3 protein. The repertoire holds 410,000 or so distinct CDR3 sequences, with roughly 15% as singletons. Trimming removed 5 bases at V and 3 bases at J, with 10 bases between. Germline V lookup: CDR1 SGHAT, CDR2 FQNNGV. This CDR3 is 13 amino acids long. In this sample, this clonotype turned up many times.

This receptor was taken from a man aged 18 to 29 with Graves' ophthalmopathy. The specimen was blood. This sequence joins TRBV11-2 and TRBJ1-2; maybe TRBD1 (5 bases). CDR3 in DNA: TGTGCCAGCAGCCGTTTCAGGGACTATGGCTACACCTTC. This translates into CASSRFRDYGYTF. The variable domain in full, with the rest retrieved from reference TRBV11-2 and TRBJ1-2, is EAGVAQSPRYKIIEKRQSVAFWCNPISGHATLYWYQQILGQGPKLLIQFQNNGVVDDSQLPKDRFSAERLKGVDSTLKIQPAKLEDSAVYLCASSRFRDYGYTFGSGTRLTVV.